The sequence of this T cell receptor beta chain was determined in a study of OX40 agonist ivuxolimab in advanced cancers. Background on the whole study: Ivuxolimab was a fully human IgG2 agonistic monoclonal antibody targeting the costimulatory receptor OX40 (CD134). Among the roughly 52 dose-escalation patients, around 20 had hepatocellular carcinoma, 15 or so melanoma, 9 renal cell carcinoma and 9 head and neck cancer. The paper describes the monotherapy dose-escalation part (N = 52 patients) of the phase I trial of ivuxolimab. Intravenous ivuxolimab was administered to patients every 2 weeks at six dose levels: 0.01, 0.1, 0.3, 1.5, 3 and 10 mg/kg. Patients were allowed to have had prior anti-PD-1, anti-PD-L1 or anti-CTLA-4 therapy, and roughly two fifths of the dose-escalation patients had been treated with checkpoint inhibitors. Three dose-escalation patients achieved partial responses, one with hepatocellular carcinoma and two with cutaneous melanoma. The dose-escalation cohort was around 84% male with a mean age of roughly 60 years, ranging from roughly 20 to 80. The point of sequencing TCRbeta in the periphery was to test whether ivuxolimab changed TCR sequence diversity and drove clonal T-cell expansion.

General conclusions and limits of the study: Partial responders in the 0.1-3.0 mg/kg groups had among the lowest normalized peripheral clonal expansion, especially among CD8+ T cells. After ivuxolimab, more expanded clones were found on average in CD8+ T cells than in CD4+ T cells. The antigen specificity of the peripheral T cells that underwent clonal expansion was not determined. Low levels of normalized T-cell clonal expansion were also seen in some nonresponding patients. Clonal expansion of both CD4+ and CD8+ blood T cells was observed from baseline to week 6 at doses 0.1 to 3.0 mg/kg.

To sequence the TCRbeta CDR3 region, genomic DNA was isolated from the sorted cells. TCRbeta CDR3 regions were sequenced using the immunoSEQ Assay. Here the immuneACCESS table is served through TCRdb, limited to in-frame sequences with V and J called. Missing clones are a known gap in these copies; in checked studies unresolved V genes cover under half, and the rest lacks a known reason. In this sample the table shows tens of thousands of clones, roughly four fifths of which occur a single time. About 5% of the sample goes to the ten largest clones. In regard to this clone: No cognate antigen has been identified for it. The sample holds no much larger clone one base away, and base qualities are not on file.

Patients with autoimmune disease history or receiving systemic immunosuppression were excluded from the trial. Peripheral blood for TCR sequencing was drawn from every dose cohort at baseline, at cycle 4 day 1 and at cycle 7 day 1. The samples were drawn from a first-in-human, open-label, multicenter phase I dose-escalation trial of ivuxolimab. Adults with locally advanced or metastatic head and neck squamous cell, hepatocellular, melanoma or renal cell carcinoma were enrolled in the trial. Before TCR sequencing, CD4+ and CD8+ T cells were separately sorted from peripheral blood. Deletion took 5 bases off V and 9 bases off J, with a span of 13 bases between the germline ends. From a lookup of the germline V gene (reference sequence), CDR1 and CDR2 are PRHDT and FYEKMQ. The CDR3 has 12 amino acids, counting the end cysteine and phenylalanine. Only the CDR3 portion is preserved as DNA: 36 bases, with reading frame beginning at the first base.

The chain uses TRBV13 and TRBJ1-1; there is no confident call for the D gene. This material consisted of CD4+ or CD8+ T cells sorted from blood, taken in a trial of the OX40 agonist ivuxolimab. The TCR comes from an adult with an advanced solid tumor such as melanoma, head and neck, liver or kidney cancer. At the DNA level, the sequence is TGTGCCAGCAGCCTGGCGAGCGGACAAGCTTTCTTT. It translates to CASSLASGQAFF.